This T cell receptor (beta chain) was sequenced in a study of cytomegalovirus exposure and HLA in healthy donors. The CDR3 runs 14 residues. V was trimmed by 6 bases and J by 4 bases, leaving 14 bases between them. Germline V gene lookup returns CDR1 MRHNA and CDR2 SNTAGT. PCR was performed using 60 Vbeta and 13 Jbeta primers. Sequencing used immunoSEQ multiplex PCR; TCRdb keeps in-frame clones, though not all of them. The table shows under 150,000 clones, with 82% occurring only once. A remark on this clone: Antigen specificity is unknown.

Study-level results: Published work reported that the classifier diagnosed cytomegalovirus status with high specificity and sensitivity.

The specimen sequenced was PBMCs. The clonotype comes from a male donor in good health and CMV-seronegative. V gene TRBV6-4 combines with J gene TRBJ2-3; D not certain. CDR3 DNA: TGTGCCAGCAGATTTACCCTAATGGCAGATACGCAGTATTTT. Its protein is CASRFTLMADTQYF.